This T cell receptor (beta chain) was captured in a study of identifying expanded T cells in peripheral blood. Trimming took off 4 bases at V and 6 bases at J, with 9 bases between the two ends. The germline gives CDR1 LNHDA, CDR2 SQIVND (reference sequence). The CDR3 spans 12 residues. TCRdb's table, derived via immunoSEQ multiplex PCR, lists solely in-frame clones and lacks some. The table records around 100,000 clones, 88% of them present only once. Study findings and constraints: Technical replicates showed about 1.2 changed clones; two weeks 15 to 20; four weeks 19. Clone count variance between approximately 2-week samples rose with total template count.

During the collection period, no donor immune events like infections were recorded. On this clone itself: Its antigen remains unidentified.

The specimen was blood. The chain couples TRBV19 to TRBJ1-2; maybe TRBD1 (5 bases). This clonotype was obtained from a person aged 18 to 75 in good health. CDR3 DNA: TGTGCCAGTAGTAGACAGATTGATGGCTACACCTTC. It specifies CASSRQIDGYTF.